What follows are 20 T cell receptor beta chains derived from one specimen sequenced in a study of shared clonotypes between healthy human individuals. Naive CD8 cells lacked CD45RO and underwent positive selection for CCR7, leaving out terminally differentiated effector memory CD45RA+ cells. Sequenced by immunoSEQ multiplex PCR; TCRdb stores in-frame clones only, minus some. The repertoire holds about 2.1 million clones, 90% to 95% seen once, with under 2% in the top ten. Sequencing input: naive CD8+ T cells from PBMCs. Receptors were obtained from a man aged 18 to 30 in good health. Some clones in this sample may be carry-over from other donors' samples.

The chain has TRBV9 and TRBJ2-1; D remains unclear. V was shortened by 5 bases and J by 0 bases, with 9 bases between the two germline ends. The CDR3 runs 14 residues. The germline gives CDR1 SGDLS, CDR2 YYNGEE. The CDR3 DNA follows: TGTGCCAGCAGTGGTGCCCCCTCCTACAATGAGCAGTTCTTC. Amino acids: CASSGAPSYNEQFF.

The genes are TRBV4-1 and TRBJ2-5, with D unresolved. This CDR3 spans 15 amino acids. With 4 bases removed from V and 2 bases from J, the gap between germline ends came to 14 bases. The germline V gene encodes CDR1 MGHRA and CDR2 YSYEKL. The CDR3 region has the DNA TGCGCCAGCAGCCTCGTACCGGATAGACAAGAGACCCAGTACTTC. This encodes CASSLVPDRQETQYF.

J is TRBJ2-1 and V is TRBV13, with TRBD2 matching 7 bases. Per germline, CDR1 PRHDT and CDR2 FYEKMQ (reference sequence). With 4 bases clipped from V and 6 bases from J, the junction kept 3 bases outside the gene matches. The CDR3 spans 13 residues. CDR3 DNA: TGTGCCAGCAGCTCGGGGGGTCCCAATGAGCAGTTCTTC. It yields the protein CASSSGGPNEQFF.

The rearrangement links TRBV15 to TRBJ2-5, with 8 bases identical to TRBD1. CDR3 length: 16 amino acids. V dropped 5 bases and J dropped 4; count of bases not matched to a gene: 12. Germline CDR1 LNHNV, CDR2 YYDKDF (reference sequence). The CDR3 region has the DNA TGTGCCACCAGCCCAGGGGGCGAGGTAAAGAGAGAGACCCAGTACTTC. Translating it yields CATSPGGEVKRETQYF. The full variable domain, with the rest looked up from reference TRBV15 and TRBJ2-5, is DAMVIQNPRYQVTQFGKPVTLSCSQTLNHNVMYWYQQKSSQAPKLLFHYYDKDFNNEADTPDNFQSRRPNTSFCFLDIRSPGLGDTAMYLCATSPGGEVKRETQYFGPGTRLLVL.

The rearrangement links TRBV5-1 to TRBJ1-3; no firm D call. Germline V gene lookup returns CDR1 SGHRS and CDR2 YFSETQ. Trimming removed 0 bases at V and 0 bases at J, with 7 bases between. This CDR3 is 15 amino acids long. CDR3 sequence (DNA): TGCGCCAGCAGCTTGGACGCCGGCTCTGGAAACACCATATATTTT. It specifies CASSLDAGSGNTIYF. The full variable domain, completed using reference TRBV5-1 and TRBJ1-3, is KAGVTQTPRYLIKTRGQQVTLSCSPISGHRSVSWYQQTPGQGLQFLFEYFSETQRNKGNFPGRFSGRQFSNSRSEMNVSTLELGDSALYLCASSLDAGSGNTIYFGEGSWLTVV.

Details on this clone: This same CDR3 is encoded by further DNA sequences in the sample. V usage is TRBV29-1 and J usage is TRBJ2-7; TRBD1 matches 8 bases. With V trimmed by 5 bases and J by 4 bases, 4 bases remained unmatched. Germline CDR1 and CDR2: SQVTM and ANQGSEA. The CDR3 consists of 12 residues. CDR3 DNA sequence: TGCAGCGTTCCCGGGACAGGATACGAGCAGTACTTC. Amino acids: CSVPGTGYEQYF.

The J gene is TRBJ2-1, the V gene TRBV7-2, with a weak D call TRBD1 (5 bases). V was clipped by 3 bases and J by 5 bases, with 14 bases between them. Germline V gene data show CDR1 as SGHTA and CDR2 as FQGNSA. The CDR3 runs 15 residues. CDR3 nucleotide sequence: TGTGCCAGCAGCTTCAACTCGGACACCCACAATGAGCAGTTCTTC. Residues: CASSFNSDTHNEQFF.

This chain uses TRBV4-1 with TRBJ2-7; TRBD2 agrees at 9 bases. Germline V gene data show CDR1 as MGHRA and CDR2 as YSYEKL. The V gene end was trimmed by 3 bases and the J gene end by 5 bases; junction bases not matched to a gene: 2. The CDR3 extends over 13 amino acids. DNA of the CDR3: TGCGCCAGCAGCCACGCGGGAGGGGACGAGCAGTACTTC. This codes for CASSHAGGDEQYF.

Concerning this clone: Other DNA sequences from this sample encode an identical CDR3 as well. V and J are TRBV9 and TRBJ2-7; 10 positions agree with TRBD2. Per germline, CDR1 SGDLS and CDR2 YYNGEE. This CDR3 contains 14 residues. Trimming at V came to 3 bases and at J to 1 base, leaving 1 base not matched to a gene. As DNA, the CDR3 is TGTGCCAGCAGCGGGACTAGCGGATCCTACGAGCAGTACTTC. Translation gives CASSGTSGSYEQYF.

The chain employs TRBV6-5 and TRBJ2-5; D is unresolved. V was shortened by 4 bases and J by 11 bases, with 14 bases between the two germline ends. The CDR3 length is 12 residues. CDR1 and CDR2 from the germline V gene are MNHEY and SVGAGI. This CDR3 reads CASSSLFGEQYF. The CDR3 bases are TGTGCCAGCAGTTCCCTGTTTGGAGAGCAGTACTTC.

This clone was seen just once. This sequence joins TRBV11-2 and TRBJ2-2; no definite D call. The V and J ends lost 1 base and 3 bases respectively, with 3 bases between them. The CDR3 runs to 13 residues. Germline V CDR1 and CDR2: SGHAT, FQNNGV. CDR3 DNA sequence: TGTGCCAGCAGCTTAGGGTACACCGGGGAGCTGTTTTTT. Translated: CASSLGYTGELFF.

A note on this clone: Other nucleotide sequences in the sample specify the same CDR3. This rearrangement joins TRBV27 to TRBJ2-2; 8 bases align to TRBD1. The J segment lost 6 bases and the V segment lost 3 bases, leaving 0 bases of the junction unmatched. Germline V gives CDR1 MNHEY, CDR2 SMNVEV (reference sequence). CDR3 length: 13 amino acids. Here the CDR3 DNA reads TGTGCCAGCAGTTTCAGGGGGCCCGGGGAGCTGTTTTTT. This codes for CASSFRGPGELFF.

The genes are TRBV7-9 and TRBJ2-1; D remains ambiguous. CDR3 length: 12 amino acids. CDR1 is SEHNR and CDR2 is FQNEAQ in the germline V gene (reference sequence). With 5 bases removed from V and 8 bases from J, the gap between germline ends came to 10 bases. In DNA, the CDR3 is TGTGCCAGCAGCCTAAGGGAAGATGAGCAGTTCTTC. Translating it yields CASSLREDEQFF.

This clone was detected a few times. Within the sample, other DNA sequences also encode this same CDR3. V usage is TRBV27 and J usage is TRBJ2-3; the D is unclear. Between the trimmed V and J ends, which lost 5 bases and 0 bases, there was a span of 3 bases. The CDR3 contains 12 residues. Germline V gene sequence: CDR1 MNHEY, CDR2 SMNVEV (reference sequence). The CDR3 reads CASSPSTDTQYF. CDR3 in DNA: TGTGCCAGCAGTCCCAGCACAGATACGCAGTATTTT.

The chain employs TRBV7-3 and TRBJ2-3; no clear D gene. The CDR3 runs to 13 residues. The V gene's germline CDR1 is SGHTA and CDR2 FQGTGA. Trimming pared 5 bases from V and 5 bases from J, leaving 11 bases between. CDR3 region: CASSPFGGDTQYF. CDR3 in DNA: TGTGCCAGCAGCCCCTTCGGCGGAGATACGCAGTATTTT.

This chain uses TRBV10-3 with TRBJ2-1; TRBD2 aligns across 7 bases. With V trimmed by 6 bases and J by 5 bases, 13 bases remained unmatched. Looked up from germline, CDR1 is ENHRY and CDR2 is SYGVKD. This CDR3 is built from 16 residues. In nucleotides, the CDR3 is TGTGCCATCAGCCACCGGACGGGACTAAGGGACAATGAGCAGTTCTTC. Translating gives CAISHRTGLRDNEQFF.

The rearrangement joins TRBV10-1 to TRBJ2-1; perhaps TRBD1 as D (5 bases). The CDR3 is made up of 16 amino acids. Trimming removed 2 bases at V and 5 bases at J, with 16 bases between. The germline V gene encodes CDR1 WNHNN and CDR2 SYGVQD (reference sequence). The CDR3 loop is CASSEGHPHLDNEQFF. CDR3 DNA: TGCGCCAGCAGTGAGGGACACCCTCATCTTGACAATGAGCAGTTCTTC.

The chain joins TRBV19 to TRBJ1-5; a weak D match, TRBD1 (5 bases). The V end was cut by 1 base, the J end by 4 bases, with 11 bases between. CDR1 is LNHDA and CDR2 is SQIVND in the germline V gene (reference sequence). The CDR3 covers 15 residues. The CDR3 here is CASSIAGDVNQPQHF. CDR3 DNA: TGTGCCAGTAGTATAGCTGGGGACGTTAATCAGCCCCAGCATTTT.

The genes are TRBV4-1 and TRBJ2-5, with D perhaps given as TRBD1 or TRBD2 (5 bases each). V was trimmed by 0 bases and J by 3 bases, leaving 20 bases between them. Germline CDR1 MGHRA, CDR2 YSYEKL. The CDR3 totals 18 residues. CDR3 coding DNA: TGCGCCAGCAGCCAAGAATCCGGGCTGGGGTTGGGGGAAGAGACCCAGTACTTC. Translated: CASSQESGLGLGEETQYF.

This CDR3 is CASSLQSGVNTGELFF. The CDR3 region has the DNA TGTGCCAGCAGTTTACAGAGCGGGGTGAACACCGGGGAGCTGTTTTTT. The chain has TRBV27 and TRBJ2-2; 7 nucleotides match TRBD2. Losses at the gene ends were 2 bases for V and 1 base for J; bases not matched to a gene: 4. Germline CDR1 MNHEY, CDR2 SMNVEV (reference sequence). The CDR3 runs 16 residues.